Following are 5 T cell receptor beta chains from one sample sequenced in a study of identical twins. Each CDR3 protein is one row after TCRdb ran MiXCR on the 5' RACE reads. Of approximately 690,000 distinct CDR3 sequences listed, approximately 6% are singletons. What was sequenced was naive T cells sorted from blood. These receptors were collected from a man aged 18 to 30 in good health.

This clonotype was recorded many times. The rearrangement links TRBV6-2 or TRBV6-3 to TRBJ2-2; a weak D match, TRBD1 (5 bases). Germline assignment: CDR1 MNHEY and CDR2 SVGEGT. V lost 5 bases and J lost 1, with 8 bases in between. This CDR3 is built from 14 residues. In nucleotides, the CDR3 is TGTGCCAGCAGTATCACAGGGAACACCGGGGAGCTGTTTTTT. Protein sequence: CASSITGNTGELFF.

The sample holds many counts of this clonotype. At one end the junction does not follow the germline gene, possibly because of a read error. The chain employs TRBV20-1 and TRBJ2-1; 8 bases agree with TRBD2. The CDR3 is 12 amino acids. Germline CDR1 DFQATT, CDR2 SNEGSKA (reference sequence). The CDR3 loop reads CSARQSGGRLEF. In DNA, the CDR3 is TGCAGTGCTAGACAGTCGGGAGGGCGATTGGAGTTC.

The chain employs TRBV6-1 and TRBJ1-1; TRBD1 might be the D (5 bases). Per the germline V gene, CDR1 is MNHNS and CDR2 is SASEGT. CDR3 length equals 15 residues. Trimming cost V 9 bases and J 0 bases, with 17 bases left between them. In DNA form, the CDR3 reads TGTGCCAGTGGGACGGAAGGATTTATGAACACTGAAGCTTTCTTT. This encodes CASGTEGFMNTEAFF.

This clonotype came up many times. The V gene is TRBV5-5, the J gene TRBJ2-7; D may match TRBD1 or TRBD2 (5 bases each). Per the germline V gene, CDR1 is SGHKS and CDR2 is YYEKEE (reference sequence). The CDR3 consists of 16 residues. V dropped 1 base and J dropped 0 bases, with 14 bases sitting between them. The CDR3 is CASSLSGAEGSYEQYV. CDR3 bases: TGTGCCAGCAGCTTGAGTGGGGCAGAGGGCTCCTACGAGCAGTACGTC.

At least ten counts were recorded for this clonotype. The V and J genes are TRBV2 and TRBJ2-7; TRBD2 matches at 7 bases. Looked up from germline, CDR1 is SNHLY and CDR2 is FYNNEI. The CDR3 consists of 15 residues. Losses at the gene ends were 2 bases for V and 3 bases for J; bases not matched to a gene: 7. The CDR3 nucleotides read TGTGCCAGCAGTGAATGGGCGGGAGTGGACTACGAGCAGTACGTC. This translates into CASSEWAGVDYEQYV.